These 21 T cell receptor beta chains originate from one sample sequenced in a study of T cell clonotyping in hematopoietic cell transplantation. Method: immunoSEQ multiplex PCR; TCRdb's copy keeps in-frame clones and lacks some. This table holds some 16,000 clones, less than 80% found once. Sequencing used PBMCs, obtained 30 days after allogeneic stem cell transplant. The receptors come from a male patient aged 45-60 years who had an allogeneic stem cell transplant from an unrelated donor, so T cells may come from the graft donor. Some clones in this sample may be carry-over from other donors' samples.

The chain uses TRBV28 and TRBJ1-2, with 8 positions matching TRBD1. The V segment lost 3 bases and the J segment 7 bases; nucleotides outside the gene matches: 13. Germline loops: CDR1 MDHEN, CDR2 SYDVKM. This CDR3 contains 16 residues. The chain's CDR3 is CASSFASMTGVIGYTF. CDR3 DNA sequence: TGTGCCAGCAGTTTCGCCTCGATGACAGGGGTTATTGGCTACACCTTC.

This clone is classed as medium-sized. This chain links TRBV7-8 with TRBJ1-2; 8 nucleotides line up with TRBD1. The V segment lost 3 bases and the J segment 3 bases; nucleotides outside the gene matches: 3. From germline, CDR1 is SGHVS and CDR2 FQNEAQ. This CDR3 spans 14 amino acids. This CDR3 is CASSLTGDDYGYTF. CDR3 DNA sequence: TGTGCCAGCAGCTTGACAGGGGACGACTATGGCTACACCTTC.

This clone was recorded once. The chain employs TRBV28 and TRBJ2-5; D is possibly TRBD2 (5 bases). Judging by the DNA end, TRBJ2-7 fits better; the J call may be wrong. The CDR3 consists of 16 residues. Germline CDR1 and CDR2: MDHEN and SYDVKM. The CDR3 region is CASRSLTLGEAYEQYF. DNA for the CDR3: TGTGCCAGCAGAAGCCTTACACTAGGAGAGGCCTACGAGCAGTACTTC.

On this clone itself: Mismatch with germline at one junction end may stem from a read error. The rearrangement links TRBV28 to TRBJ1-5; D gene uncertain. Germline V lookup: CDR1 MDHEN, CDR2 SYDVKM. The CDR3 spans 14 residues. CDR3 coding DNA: TGTGCCAGCAGCTCCGAAAGTAGCTATCAGCCCCAGCATTTT. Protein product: CASSSESSYQPQHF.

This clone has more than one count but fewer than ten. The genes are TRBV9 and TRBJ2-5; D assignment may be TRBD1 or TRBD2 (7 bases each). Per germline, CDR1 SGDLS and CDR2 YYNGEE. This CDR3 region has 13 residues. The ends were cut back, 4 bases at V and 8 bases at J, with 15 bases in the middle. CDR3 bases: TGTGCCAGCAGCCCTTCCAGGGGGGGCACCCAGTACTTC. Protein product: CASSPSRGGTQYF.

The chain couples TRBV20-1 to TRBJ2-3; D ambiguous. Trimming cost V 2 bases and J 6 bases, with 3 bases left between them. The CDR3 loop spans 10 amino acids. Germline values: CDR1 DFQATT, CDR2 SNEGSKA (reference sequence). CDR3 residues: CSARRDTQYF. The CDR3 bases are TGCAGTGCTAGACGGGATACGCAGTATTTT.

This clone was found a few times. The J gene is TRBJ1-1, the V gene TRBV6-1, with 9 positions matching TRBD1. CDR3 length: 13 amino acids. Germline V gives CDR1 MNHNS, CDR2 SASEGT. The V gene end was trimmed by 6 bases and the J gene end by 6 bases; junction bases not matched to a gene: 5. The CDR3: CASRTGGRPEAFF. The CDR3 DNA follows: TGTGCCAGCAGGACAGGGGGGCGGCCTGAAGCTTTCTTT.

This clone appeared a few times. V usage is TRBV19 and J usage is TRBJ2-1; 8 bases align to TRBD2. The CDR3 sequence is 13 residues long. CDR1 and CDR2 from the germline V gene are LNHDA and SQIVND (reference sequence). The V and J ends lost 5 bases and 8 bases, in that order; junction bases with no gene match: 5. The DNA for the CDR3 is TGTGCCAGTAGTTTGCGGGGGGACGATGAGCAGTTCTTC. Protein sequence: CASSLRGDDEQFF.

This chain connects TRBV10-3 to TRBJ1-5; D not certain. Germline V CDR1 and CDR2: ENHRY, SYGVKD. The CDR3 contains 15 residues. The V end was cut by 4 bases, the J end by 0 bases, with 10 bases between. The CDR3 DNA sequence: TGTGCCATCAGTGCGGGAGGTGATAGCAATCAGCCCCAGCATTTT. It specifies CAISAGGDSNQPQHF.

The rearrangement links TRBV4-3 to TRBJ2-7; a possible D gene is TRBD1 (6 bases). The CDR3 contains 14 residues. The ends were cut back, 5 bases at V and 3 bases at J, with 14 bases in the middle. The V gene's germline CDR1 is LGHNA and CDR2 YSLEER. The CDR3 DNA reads TGCGCCAGCAGCACCTCTACAGGGTTCTACGAGCAGTACTTC. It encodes CASSTSTGFYEQYF.

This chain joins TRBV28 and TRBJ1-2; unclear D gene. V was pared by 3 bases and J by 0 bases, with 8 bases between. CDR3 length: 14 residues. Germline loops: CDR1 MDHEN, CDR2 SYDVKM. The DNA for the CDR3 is TGTGCCAGCAGTTTCGGGCAGACTAACTATGGCTACACCTTC. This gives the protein CASSFGQTNYGYTF.

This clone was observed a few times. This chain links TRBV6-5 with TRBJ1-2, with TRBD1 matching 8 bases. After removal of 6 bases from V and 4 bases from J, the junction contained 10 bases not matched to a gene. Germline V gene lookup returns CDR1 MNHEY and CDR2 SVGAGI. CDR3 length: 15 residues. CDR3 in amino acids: CASRSTGGAGYGYTF. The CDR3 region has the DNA TGTGCCAGCAGATCTACAGGGGGAGCTGGCTATGGCTACACCTTC.

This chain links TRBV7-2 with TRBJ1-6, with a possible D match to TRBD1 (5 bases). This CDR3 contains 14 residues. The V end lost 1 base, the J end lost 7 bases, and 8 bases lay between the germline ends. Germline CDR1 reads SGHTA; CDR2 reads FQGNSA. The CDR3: CASSLDQGNSPLHF. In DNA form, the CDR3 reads TGTGCCAGCAGCTTAGACCAGGGCAATTCACCCCTCCACTTT.

The CDR3 sequence is CASSLGRFSSYEQYF. DNA for the CDR3: TGTGCCAGCAGCTTGGGGCGGTTCAGCTCCTACGAGCAGTACTTC. The chain uses TRBV5-6 and TRBJ2-7; D gene uncertain. The CDR3 loop spans 15 amino acids. The germline V gene encodes CDR1 SGHDT and CDR2 YYEEEE. With 0 bases removed from V and 0 bases from J, the gap between germline ends came to 10 bases.

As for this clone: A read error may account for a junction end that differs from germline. The CDR3 region is CDSSQDFYRSYEQYF. The CDR3 DNA reads as TGCGACAGCAGCCAAGATTTTTACAGATCCTACGAGCAGTACTTC. The V call is TRBV4-1, the J call TRBJ2-7, with D uncertain. Germline lookup yields CDR1 MGHRA and CDR2 YSYEKL. The CDR3 loop spans 15 amino acids.

The CDR3 region has the DNA TGTGCCCTGGACAGGGTGAACACTGAAGCTTTCTTT. Translated: CALDRVNTEAFF. The chain recombines TRBV30 with TRBJ1-1; 8 nucleotides agree with TRBD1. After removal of 8 bases from V and 0 bases from J, the junction contained 2 bases not matched to a gene. The CDR3 has 12 residues. Germline V gives CDR1 GTSNPN, CDR2 SVGIG (reference sequence).

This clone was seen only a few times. The CDR3 nucleotides are TGTGCCAGCAGCTTGGGCCCCATATATGGCTACACCTTC. Translated: CASSLGPIYGYTF. This sequence joins TRBV7-2 and TRBJ1-2, with D hard to call. This CDR3 has 13 residues. Deletions cut 3 bases from V and 5 bases from J, with 10 bases between. Germline CDR1 SGHTA, CDR2 FQGNSA.

This chain's CDR3 is CASSFKGTALFF. The CDR3 coding sequence is TGCGCCAGCAGCTTCAAGGGGACTGCACTGTTTTTT. The chain has TRBV4-1 and TRBJ1-4; TRBD1 is a possible D gene (5 bases). The germline CDR1 and CDR2 sequences are MGHRA and YSYEKL. This CDR3 has 12 amino acids. V was clipped by 5 bases and J by 13 bases, with 14 bases between them.

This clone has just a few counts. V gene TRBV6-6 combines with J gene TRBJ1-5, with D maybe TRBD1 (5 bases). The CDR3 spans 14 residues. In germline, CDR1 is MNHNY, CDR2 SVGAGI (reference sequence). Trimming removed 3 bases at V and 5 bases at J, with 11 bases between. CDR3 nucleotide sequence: TGTGCCAGCAGTTATGGAGGGGATCATCAGCCCCAGCATTTT. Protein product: CASSYGGDHQPQHF.

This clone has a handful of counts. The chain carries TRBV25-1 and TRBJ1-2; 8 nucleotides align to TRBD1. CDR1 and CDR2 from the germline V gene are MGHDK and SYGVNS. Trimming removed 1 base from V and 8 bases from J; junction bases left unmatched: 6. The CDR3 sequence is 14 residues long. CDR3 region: CASSESFRGRGYTF. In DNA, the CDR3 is TGTGCCAGCAGTGAATCCTTCAGGGGGCGAGGCTACACCTTC.

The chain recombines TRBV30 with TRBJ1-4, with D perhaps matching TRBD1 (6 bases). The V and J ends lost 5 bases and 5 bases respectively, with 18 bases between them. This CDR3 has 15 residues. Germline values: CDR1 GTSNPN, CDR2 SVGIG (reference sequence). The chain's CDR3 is CAWGATLGGNEKLFF. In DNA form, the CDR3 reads TGTGCCTGGGGTGCGACTCTAGGGGGAAATGAAAAACTGTTTTTT.